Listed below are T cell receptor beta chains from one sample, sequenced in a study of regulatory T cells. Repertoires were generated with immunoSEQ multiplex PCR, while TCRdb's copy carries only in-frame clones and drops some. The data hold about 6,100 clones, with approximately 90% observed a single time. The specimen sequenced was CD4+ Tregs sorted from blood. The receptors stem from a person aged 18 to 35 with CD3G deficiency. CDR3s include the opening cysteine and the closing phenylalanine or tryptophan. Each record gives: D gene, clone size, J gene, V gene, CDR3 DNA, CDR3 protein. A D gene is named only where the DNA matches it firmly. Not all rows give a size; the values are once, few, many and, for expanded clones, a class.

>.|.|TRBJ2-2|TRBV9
TGTGCCAGCAGCGTAGGGGACGGAGAGAACACCGGGGAGCTGTTTTTT
CASSVGDGENTGELFF
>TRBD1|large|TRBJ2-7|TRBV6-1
TGTGCCAGCAGTACAGGGGGCCTCGATTTGAAGCAGTACTTC
CASSTGGLDLKQYF
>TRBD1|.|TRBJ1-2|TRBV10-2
TGCGCCAGCGCACCGGGACAGGGGGCCTCTCACTATGGCTACACCTTC
CASAPGQGASHYGYTF
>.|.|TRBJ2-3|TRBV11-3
TGTGCCAGCAGCTTGGGGAACATCAGGGGGGCAGATACGCAGTATTTT
CASSLGNIRGADTQYF
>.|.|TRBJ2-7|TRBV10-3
TGTGCCATCAGTGAGAGATTGGCCCACGAGCAGTACTTC
CAISERLAHEQYF
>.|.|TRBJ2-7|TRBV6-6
TGTGCCAGCGCGCTACAGAACTCCTACGAGCAGTACTTC
CASALQNSYEQYF
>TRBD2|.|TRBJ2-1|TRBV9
TGTGCCAGCAGCGTAGGAAGGACTAGCGGAACCAATGAGCAGTTCTTC
CASSVGRTSGTNEQFF
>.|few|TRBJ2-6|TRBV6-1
TGTGCCAGCAGTGAGCCTAGGACTGGGGCCAACGTCCTGACTTTC
CASSEPRTGANVLTF
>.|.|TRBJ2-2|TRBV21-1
TGTGCCAGCAGCAAAGGCGTTAGCGGGAGGGGGGACACCGGGGAGCTGTTTTTT
CASSKGVSGRGDTGELFF
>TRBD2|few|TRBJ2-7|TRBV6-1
TGTGCCAGCAGTGTCGTTAGCGGGAATTACGAGCAGTACTTC
CASSVVSGNYEQYF
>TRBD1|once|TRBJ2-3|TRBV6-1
TGTGCCAGCCTTCGGACAGGGAACACAGATACGCAGTATTTT
CASLRTGNTDTQYF
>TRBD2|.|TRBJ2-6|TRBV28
TGTGCCAGCAGTCCCCTCCGACTAGCGCAACACTCTGGGGCCAACGTCCTGACTTTC
CASSPLRLAQHSGANVLTF
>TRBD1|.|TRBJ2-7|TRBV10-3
TGTGCCACGCAACAGGGGCCGTCCCCCTACGAGCAGTACTTC
CATQQGPSPYEQYF
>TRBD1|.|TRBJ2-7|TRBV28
TGTGCCAGCAGTTTAGTGGCAGGGGGTACCTACGAGCAGTACTTC
CASSLVAGGTYEQYF
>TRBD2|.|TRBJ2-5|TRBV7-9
TGTGCCAGCAGCCCAGCGGGAGGCCCCACCCAGTACTTC
CASSPAGGPTQYF
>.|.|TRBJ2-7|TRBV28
TGTGCCAGCAGTCAACGACTAGTCGTCGTCCACGAGCAGTACTTC
CASSQRLVVVHEQYF
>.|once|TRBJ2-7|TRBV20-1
TGCAGTGCTAGTAAAGGCTACGAGCAGTACTTC
CSASKGYEQYF
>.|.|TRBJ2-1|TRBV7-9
TGTGCCAGCAGCTTAGGCTTAAACAATGAGCAGTTCTTC
CASSLGLNNEQFF
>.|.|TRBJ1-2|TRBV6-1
TGTGCCAGCAGCACACAGGGCTACTATGGCTACACCTTC
CASSTQGYYGYTF
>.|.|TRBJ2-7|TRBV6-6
TGTGCCAGCGGGGCGTGGCCCTACGAGCAGTACTTC
CASGAWPYEQYF
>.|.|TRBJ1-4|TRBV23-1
TGCGCCAGCAGTCCAGGCAGGGTAGGTGAAAAACTGTTTTTT
CASSPGRVGEKLFF
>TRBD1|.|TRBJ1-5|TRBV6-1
TGTGCCAGCAGTGAGGACAGGGGGAGGCAGCCCCAGCATTTT
CASSEDRGRQPQHF
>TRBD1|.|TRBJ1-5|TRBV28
TGTGCCAGCAGTTTGCTTGGGACAGGGACGAATCAGCCCCAGCATTTT
CASSLLGTGTNQPQHF
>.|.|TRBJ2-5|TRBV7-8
TGTGCCAGCAGCTTAGACGAGTTAGGAGAGACCCAGTACTTC
CASSLDELGETQYF
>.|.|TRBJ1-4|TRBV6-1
TGTGCCAGCAGTGAAGACGGCAGGGTAACTGAAAAACTGTTTTTT
CASSEDGRVTEKLFF
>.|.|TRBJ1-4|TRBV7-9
TGTGCCAGCAGCTTAGAAGGAGGGGTGACCGAAAAACTGTTTTTT
CASSLEGGVTEKLFF
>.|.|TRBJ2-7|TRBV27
TGTGCCAGCAGTTTATCGCGCGGATCCTACGAGCAGTACTTC
CASSLSRGSYEQYF
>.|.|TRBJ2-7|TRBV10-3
TGTGCCATCAGTGAATCACAGGGCAACGAGCAGTACTTC
CAISESQGNEQYF
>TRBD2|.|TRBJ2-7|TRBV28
TGTGCCAGCAGTGGGGAGGGAAGGGGCGAGCAGTACTTC
CASSGEGRGEQYF
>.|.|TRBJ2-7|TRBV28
TGTGCCAGCAGCTCCGGGGGTAGGGGTGAGCAGTACTTC
CASSSGGRGEQYF
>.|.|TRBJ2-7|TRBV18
TGTGCCAGCTCACCCGACCGCTACGAGCAGTACTTC
CASSPDRYEQYF
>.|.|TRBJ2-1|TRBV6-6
TGTGCCAGCAGCTTGAACCGGGGCCATCAGTTCTTC
CASSLNRGHQFF
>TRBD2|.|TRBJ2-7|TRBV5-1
TGCGCCAGCAGCTTGGCCCCCCGCCTAGCGGGAACACCCTACGAGCAGTACTTC
CASSLAPRLAGTPYEQYF
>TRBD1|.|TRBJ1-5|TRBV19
TGTGCCAGTAGGGCCAGGGGGCAGGCCCAGCATTTT
CASRARGQAQHF
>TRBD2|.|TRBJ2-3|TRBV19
TGTGCCAGTAGTTTGACTAGCGCAGATACGCAGTATTTT
CASSLTSADTQYF
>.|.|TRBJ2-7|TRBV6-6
TGTGCCAGCACCCTCGGAGAGGTGCCTTTGGAGCAGTACTTC
CASTLGEVPLEQYF
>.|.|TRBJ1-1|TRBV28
TGTGCCAGCAGCGCACCCGGGACCGGGAACACTGAAGCTTTCTTT
CASSAPGTGNTEAFF
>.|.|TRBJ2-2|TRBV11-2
TGTGCCAGCAGCTTAGATCCGGGGGCCGGGGAGCTGTTTTTT
CASSLDPGAGELFF
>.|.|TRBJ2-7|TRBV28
TGTGCCAGCAGTTATAGGCATGGCTCTACCTACGAGCAGTACTTC
CASSYRHGSTYEQYF
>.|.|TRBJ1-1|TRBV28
TGTGCCAGCAGGTTGGACAACTTGAACACTGAAGCTTTCTTT
CASRLDNLNTEAFF
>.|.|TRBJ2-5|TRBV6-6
TGTGCCAGCGGGGGCGCGGGAGAGACCCAGTACTTC
CASGGAGETQYF
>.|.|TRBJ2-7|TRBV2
TGTGCCAGCAGTGAAGGCAGGGTGGGCGAGCAGTACTTC
CASSEGRVGEQYF
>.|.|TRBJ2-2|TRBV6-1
TGTGCCAGCAAAAGTGTTCGGAGGGCCACCGGGGAGCTGTTTTTT
CASKSVRRATGELFF
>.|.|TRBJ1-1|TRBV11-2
TGTGCCAGCAGCTTATCGGGCAGTAAAGCTTTCTTT
CASSLSGSKAFF
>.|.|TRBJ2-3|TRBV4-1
TGCGCCAGCAGCGCAGGACGTTTAGATACGCAGTATTTT
CASSAGRLDTQYF
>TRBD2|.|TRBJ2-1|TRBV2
TGTGCCAGCGAGCGGCTAGCGGGAGGAGGAGACAATGAGCAGTTCTTC
CASERLAGGGDNEQFF
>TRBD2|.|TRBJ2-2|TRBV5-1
TGCGCCAGCACCAGAGGAGGGACTAGCGGGACCCGGGGCACCGGGGAGCTGTTTTTT
CASTRGGTSGTRGTGELFF
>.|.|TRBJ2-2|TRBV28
TGTGCCATCAACGCTCGGGGCCGCACCGGGGAGCTGTTTTTT
CAINARGRTGELFF
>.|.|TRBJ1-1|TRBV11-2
TGTGCCAGCAGCTTCGACAGGAACACTGAAGCTTTCTTT
CASSFDRNTEAFF
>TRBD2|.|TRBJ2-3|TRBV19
TGTGCCAGTAGTATGATCTCTAGCGGGAGTCGCACAGATACGCAGTATTTT
CASSMISSGSRTDTQYF
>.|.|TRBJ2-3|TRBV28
TGTGCCAGCAGTTTAGGAGGTGCGGGCACAGATACGCAGTATTTT
CASSLGGAGTDTQYF
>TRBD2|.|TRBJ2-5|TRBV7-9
TGTGCCAGCAGCTTCGTCACTAGCGGACTCCAAGAGACCCAGTACTTC
CASSFVTSGLQETQYF
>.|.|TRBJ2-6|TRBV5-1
TGCGCCAGCAGCTTGGGTCGGGTCTCTGGGGCCAACGTCCTGACTTTC
CASSLGRVSGANVLTF
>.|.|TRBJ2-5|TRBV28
TGTGCCAGCAGTTTAGGGGCGGAGGGGGAGGCGACCCAGTACTTC
CASSLGAEGEATQYF
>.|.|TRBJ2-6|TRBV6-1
TGTGCCAGCAGTGAAGGGAGGACTGACAGCTCTGGGGCCAACGTCCTGACTTTC
CASSEGRTDSSGANVLTF
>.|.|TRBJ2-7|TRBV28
TGTGCCAGCAGTTCCCCGGGACAAGCAAGAGAGCAGTACTTC
CASSSPGQAREQYF
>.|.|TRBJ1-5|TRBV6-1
TGTGCCAGCAGCAACAGGGAGATGGAGCCCCAGCATTTT
CASSNREMEPQHF
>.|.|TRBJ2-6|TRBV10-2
TGCGCCAGCAGTGACCGGGGTCTGGGGGCCAACGTCCTGACTTTC
CASSDRGLGANVLTF
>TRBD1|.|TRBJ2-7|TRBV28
TGTGCCAGCTCCTATGCCGGGACAGGGTTAGGCGAGCAGTACTTC
CASSYAGTGLGEQYF